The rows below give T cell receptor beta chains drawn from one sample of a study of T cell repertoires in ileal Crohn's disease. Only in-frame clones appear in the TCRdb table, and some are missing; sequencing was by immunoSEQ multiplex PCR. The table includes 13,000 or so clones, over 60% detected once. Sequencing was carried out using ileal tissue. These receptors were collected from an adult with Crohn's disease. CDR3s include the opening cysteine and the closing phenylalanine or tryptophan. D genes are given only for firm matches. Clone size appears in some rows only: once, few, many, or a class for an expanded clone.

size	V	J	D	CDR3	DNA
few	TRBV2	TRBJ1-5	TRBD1	CASQIAGGDQPQHF	TGTGCCAGCCAGATCGCAGGGGGGGATCAGCCCCAGCATTTT
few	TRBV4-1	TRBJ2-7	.	CASSQRQESYEQYF	TGCGCCAGCAGCCAAAGACAGGAGAGCTACGAGCAGTACTTC
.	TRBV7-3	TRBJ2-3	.	CASSPAWTTDTQYF	TGTGCCAGCAGCCCAGCCTGGACCACAGATACGCAGTATTTT
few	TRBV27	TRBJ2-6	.	CASSGLRFSGANVLTF	TGTGCCAGCAGTGGACTCAGATTCTCTGGGGCCAACGTCCTGACTTTC
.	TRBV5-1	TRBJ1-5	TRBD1	CASSPGTGYGNQPQHF	TGCGCCAGCAGCCCCGGGACAGGGTACGGCAATCAGCCCCAGCATTTT
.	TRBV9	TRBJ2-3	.	CASSVAGVIGDTQYF	TGTGCCAGCAGCGTAGCGGGGGTCATTGGGGATACGCAGTATTTT
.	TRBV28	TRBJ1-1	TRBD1	CASSLIRQGASSEAFF	TGTGCCAGCAGTTTAATAAGACAGGGGGCTTCTTCTGAAGCTTTCTTT
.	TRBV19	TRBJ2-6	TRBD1	CASSPDREPISGANVLTF	TGTGCCAGTAGTCCCGACAGGGAACCCATCTCTGGGGCCAACGTCCTGACTTTC
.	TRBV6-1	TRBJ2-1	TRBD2	CASSDLAGGYNEQFF	TGTGCCAGCAGTGACCTAGCGGGGGGGTACAATGAGCAGTTCTTC
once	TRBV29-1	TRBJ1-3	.	CSVELDIRNTIYF	TGCAGCGTTGAACTGGACATTCGGAACACCATATATTTT
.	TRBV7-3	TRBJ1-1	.	CASSSTDLYTEAFF	TGTGCCAGCAGCTCTACGGACTTATACACTGAAGCTTTCTTT
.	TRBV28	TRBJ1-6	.	CASSLPSYNSPLHF	TGTGCCAGCAGCCTCCCCTCCTATAATTCACCCCTCCACTTT
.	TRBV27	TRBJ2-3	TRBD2	CASSLSAGGHMSDTQYF	TGTGCCAGCAGTTTATCCGCGGGGGGGCATATGTCAGATACGCAGTATTTT
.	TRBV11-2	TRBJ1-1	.	CASSSNMGREAFF	TGTGCCAGCAGCTCAAATATGGGCCGGGAAGCTTTCTTT
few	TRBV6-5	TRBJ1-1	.	CASWRGHTEAFF	TGTGCCAGCTGGAGGGGACACACTGAAGCTTTCTTT
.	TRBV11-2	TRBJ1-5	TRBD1	CASSWDRGNNQPQHF	TGTGCCAGCAGCTGGGACAGGGGAAACAATCAGCCCCAGCATTTT
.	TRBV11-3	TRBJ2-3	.	CASSFITDTQYF	TGTGCCAGCAGCTTTATCACAGATACGCAGTATTTT
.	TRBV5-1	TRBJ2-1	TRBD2	CASSSGLAVREQFF	TGCGCCAGCAGCTCAGGACTAGCGGTTCGAGAGCAGTTCTTC
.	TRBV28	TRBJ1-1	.	CASSSIPITEAFF	TGTGCCAGCAGTTCAATACCAATCACTGAAGCTTTCTTT
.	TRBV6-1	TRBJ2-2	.	CASSEQGVTGELFF	TGTGCCAGCAGTGAACAGGGAGTCACCGGGGAGCTGTTTTTT
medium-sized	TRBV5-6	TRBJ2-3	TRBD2	CASSLKPAGVGDTQYF	TGTGCCAGCAGCTTGAAGCCAGCGGGGGTAGGGGATACGCAGTATTTT
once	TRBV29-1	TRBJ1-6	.	CSVRHGRDSPLHF	TGCAGCGTGAGGCACGGACGCGATTCACCCCTCCACTTT
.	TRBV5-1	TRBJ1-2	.	CASSLDPAAGYGYTF	TGCGCCAGCAGCTTGGATCCAGCCGCAGGCTATGGCTACACCTTC
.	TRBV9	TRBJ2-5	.	CASSPRYQETQYF	TGTGCCAGCAGCCCTCGGTACCAAGAGACCCAGTACTTC
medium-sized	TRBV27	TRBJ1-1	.	CASSFRSGNTEAFF	TGTGCCAGCAGCTTTCGCTCAGGGAACACTGAAGCTTTCTTT
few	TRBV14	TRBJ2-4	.	CASSQLQGLPNIQYF	TGTGCCAGCAGCCAACTACAGGGATTGCCGAACATTCAGTACTTC
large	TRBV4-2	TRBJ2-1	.	CASSQEGRVVDEQFF	TGTGCCAGCAGCCAAGAGGGACGAGTCGTAGATGAGCAGTTCTTC
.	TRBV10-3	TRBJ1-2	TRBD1	CAISGRTGEGGYTF	TGTGCCATCAGTGGCCGGACAGGGGAGGGTGGCTACACCTTC
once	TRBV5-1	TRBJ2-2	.	CASSSAGELFF	TGCGCCAGCAGCTCGGCCGGGGAGCTGTTTTTT
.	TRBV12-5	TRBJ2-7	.	CASGLPAGAGEQYF	TGTGCTAGTGGTTTGCCCGCGGGGGCGGGAGAGCAGTACTTC
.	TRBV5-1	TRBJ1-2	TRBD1	CASSFLGQGAQLANYGYTF	TGCGCCAGCAGTTTCCTGGGACAGGGGGCCCAGTTAGCTAACTATGGCTACACCTTC
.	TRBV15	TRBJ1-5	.	CATGAEGGSNQPQHF	TGTGCCACCGGGGCGGAGGGCGGTAGCAATCAGCCCCAGCATTTT
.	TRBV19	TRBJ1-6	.	CASSRTGRDPLRNSPLHF	TGTGCCAGTAGTAGAACCGGAAGGGATCCCCTTCGAAATTCACCCCTCCACTTT
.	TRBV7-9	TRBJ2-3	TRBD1	CASSSYRGPGADTQYF	TGTGCCAGCAGCTCGTACAGGGGGCCGGGTGCAGATACGCAGTATTTT
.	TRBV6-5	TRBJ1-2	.	CASSSRDATGYTF	TGTGCCAGCAGTTCCCGGGACGCGACTGGCTACACCTTC
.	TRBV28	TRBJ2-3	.	CASSAASTDTQYF	TGTGCCAGCTCGGCAGCTAGCACAGATACGCAGTATTTT
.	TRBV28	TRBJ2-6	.	CASSWVQTGANVLTF	TGTGCCAGCAGTTGGGTACAAACTGGGGCCAACGTCCTGACTTTC
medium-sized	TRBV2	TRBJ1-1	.	CASSSQGRNTEAFF	TGTGCCAGCAGTTCACAGGGTCGAAACACTGAAGCTTTCTTT
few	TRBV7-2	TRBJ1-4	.	CASSWRGARDEKLFF	TGTGCCAGCAGCTGGAGGGGAGCGCGCGATGAAAAACTGTTTTTT
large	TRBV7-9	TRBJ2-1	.	CASPPTSKDEQFF	TGTGCCAGCCCGCCGACCTCAAAGGATGAGCAGTTCTTC